This T cell receptor beta chain originates from a study of T-cell reconstitution after alpha-beta-depleted transplantation in children. General study findings and limits: It was newly produced T cells that mostly accounted for T-cell counts and diversity one year after transplant. By about two months after transplant, alpha-beta T cells reportedly arose from several hundred graft clones that had expanded.

A library of TCRbeta sequences, prepared with unique molecular identifiers, was generated. TCRdb reanalysed the PCR reads using MiXCR and keeps one entry per CDR3 protein. Here the sample spans around 120,000 distinct CDR3 sequences, more than 20% being singletons. This clonotype was counted ten times or more. As yet, its antigen is unknown. This receptor was obtained from a male patient between 2 and 15 years old who had a stem cell transplant for chronic granulomatous disease, so the T cells may come from the graft donor. The sequencing used PBMCs, mostly from graft donor cells, collected 180 days after TCRalphabeta/CD19-depleted stem cell transplant.

CDR3 loop: CSASGASITYEQYF. CDR3 bases: TGCAGTGCTAGTGGGGCCAGCATTACCTACGAGCAGTACTTC. The chain carries TRBV20-1 and TRBJ2-7; tentative D call: TRBD1 (5 bases). The V gene's germline CDR1 is DFQATT and CDR2 SNEGSKA (reference sequence). V was trimmed by 3 bases and J by 2 bases, leaving 14 bases between them. This CDR3 comprises 14 residues.